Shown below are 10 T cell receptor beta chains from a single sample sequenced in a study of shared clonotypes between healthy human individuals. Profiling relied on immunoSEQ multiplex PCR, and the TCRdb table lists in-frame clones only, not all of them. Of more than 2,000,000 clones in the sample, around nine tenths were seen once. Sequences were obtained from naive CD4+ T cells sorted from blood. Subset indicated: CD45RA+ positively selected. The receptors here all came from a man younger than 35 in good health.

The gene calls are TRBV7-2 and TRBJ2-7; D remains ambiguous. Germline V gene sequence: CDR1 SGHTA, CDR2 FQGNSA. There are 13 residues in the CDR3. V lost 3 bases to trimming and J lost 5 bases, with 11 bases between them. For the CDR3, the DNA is TGTGCCAGCAGCTTCACCCGGGCGGACGAGCAGTACTTC. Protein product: CASSFTRADEQYF. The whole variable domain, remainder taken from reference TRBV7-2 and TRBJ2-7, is GAGVSQSPSNKVTEKGKDVELRCDPISGHTALYWYRQSLGQGLEFLIYFQGNSAPDKSGLPSDRFSAERTGGSVSTLTIQRTQQEDSAVYLCASSFTRADEQYFGPGTRLTVT.

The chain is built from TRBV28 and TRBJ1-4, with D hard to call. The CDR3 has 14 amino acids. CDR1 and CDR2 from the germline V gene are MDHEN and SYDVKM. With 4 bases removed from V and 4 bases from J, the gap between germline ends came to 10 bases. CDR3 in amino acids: CASSSPQYNEKLFF. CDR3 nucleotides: TGTGCCAGCAGTTCCCCCCAGTATAATGAAAAACTGTTTTTT.

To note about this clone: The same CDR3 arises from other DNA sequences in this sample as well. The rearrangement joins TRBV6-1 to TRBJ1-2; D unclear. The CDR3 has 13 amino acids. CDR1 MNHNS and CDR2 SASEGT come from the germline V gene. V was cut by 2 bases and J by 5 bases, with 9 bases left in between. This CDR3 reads CASSERLTYGYTF. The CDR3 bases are TGTGCCAGCAGTGAAAGGCTGACATATGGCTACACCTTC.

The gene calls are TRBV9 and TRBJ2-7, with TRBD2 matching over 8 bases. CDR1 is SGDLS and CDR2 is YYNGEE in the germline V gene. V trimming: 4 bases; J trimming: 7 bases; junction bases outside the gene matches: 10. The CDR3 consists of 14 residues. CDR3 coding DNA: TGTGCCAGCAGCCCCGGGAGGGTGATGGGGGAGCAGTACTTC. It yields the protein CASSPGRVMGEQYF.

CDR3 loop: CASSPRPGQGASYEQYF. The CDR3 DNA follows: TGTGCCAGCAGCCCCCGCCCGGGACAGGGCGCCTCCTACGAGCAGTACTTC. The chain employs TRBV9 and TRBJ2-7; TRBD1 matches 9 bases. V trimming: 4 bases; J trimming: 0 bases; junction bases outside the gene matches: 11. CDR1 and CDR2 from the germline V gene are SGDLS and YYNGEE. This CDR3 is 17 amino acids long.

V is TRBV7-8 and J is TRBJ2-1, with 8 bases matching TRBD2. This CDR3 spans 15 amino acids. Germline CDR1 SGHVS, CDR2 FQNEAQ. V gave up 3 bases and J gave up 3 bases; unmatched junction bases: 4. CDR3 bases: TGTGCCAGCAGCTTGATAGCGGGAAACTACAATGAGCAGTTCTTC. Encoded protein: CASSLIAGNYNEQFF.

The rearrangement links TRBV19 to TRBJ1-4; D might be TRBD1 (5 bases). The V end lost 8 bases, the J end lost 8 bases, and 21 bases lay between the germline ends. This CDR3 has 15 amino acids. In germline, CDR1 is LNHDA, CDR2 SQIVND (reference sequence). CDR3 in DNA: TGTGCCAGTCGTGAACCGGGACCCGTCGGCGAAAAACTGTTTTTT. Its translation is CASREPGPVGEKLFF.

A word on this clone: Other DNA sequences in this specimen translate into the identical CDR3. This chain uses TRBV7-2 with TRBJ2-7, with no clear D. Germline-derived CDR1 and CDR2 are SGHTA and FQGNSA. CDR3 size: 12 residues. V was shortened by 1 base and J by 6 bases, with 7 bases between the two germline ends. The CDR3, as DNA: TGTGCCAGCAGCTTAGGGGTAGCCGAGCAGTACTTC. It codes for CASSLGVAEQYF.

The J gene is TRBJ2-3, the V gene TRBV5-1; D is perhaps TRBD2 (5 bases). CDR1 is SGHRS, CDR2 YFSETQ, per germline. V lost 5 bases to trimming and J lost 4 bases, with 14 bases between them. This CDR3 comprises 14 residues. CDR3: CASRPGRESDTQYF. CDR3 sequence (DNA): TGCGCCAGCAGACCCGGCCGGGAATCAGATACGCAGTATTTT.

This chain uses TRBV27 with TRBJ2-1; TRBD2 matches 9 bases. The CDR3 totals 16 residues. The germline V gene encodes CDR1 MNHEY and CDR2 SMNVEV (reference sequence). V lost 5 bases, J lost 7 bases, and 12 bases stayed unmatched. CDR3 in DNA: TGTGCCAGCAGTCCGATGTGGGGCGGGGGGGCGAATGAGCAGTTCTTC. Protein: CASSPMWGGGANEQFF.